This T cell receptor beta chain is from a study of blood T cell repertoires in COVID-19. Study-level background: From T cells, B-cell-depleted T cells, or PBMCs came the material, which was cDNA or gDNA.

Germline loops: CDR1 SGHRS, CDR2 YFSETQ. The CDR3 runs 15 residues. V shed 1 base, J shed 4 bases, and the junction held 3 bases outside the gene matches. Original handling: How many nucleated cells were present was estimated from reference gene primer amplification. Generated by immunoSEQ multiplex PCR, the TCRdb table keeps only in-frame clones and is missing some. V and J calls and clone size are those listed in that table; D and trimming were worked out from the DNA. The sample includes 85,000 to 120,000 clones, around nine tenths of them seen just once. This sequence was found in a man in his fifties or sixties with active COVID-19. The sequencing sample was made of peripheral blood. The chain joins TRBV5-1 to TRBJ2-1; 9 bases are shared with TRBD1. CDR3 nucleotides: TGCGCCAGCAGCTTGCAGGGACAGGGTTACAATGAGCAGTTCTTC. It specifies CASSLQGQGYNEQFF.